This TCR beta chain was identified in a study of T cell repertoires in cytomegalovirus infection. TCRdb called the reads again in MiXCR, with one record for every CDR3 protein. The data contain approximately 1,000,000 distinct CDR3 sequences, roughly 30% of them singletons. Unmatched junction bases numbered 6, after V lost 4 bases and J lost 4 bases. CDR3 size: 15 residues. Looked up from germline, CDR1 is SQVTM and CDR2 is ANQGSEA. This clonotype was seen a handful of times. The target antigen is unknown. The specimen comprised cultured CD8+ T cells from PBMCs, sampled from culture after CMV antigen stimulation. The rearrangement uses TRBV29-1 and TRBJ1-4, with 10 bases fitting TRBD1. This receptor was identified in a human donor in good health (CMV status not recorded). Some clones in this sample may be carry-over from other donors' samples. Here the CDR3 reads CSVAGTGADNEKLFF. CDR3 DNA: TGCAGCGTTGCCGGGACAGGGGCTGATAATGAAAAACTGTTTTTT.